This T cell receptor (beta chain) is drawn from a study of shared clonotypes between healthy human individuals. Generated by immunoSEQ multiplex PCR, the TCRdb table keeps only in-frame clones and is missing some. This table has approximately 1,500,000 clones, about 98% appearing once. This receptor was obtained from a man aged 25 to 40 in good health. The sequencing input was naive CD4+ T cells sorted from blood. As to subset: CD45RA+ positively selected.

CDR3 sequence reads: CASSLLGGPHYEQYF. In DNA form, the CDR3 reads TGTGCCAGCAGTTTATTGGGAGGGCCCCACTACGAGCAGTACTTC. The rearrangement joins TRBV27 to TRBJ2-7; 7 bases align to TRBD2. The CDR3 runs 15 residues. Trimming took 1 base from V and 3 from J; bases not matched to a gene: 6. CDR1 is MNHEY and CDR2 is SMNVEV in the germline V gene (reference sequence).